The 2 T cell receptor beta chains given below trace back to one sample, sequenced in a study of siplizumab effects on memory and regulatory T cells. Libraries were prepared by immunoSEQ multiplex PCR; TCRdb keeps only in-frame clonotypes and omits some of them. The table includes approximately 46,000 clones, nearly 95% detected once. Sequences were obtained from CD8+ T cells sorted from blood. The receptors derive from a human donor in good health.

J is TRBJ2-2 and V is TRBV27; no clear D gene. Germline CDR1 reads MNHEY; CDR2 reads SMNVEV (reference sequence). This CDR3 is 14 amino acids long. V lost 3 bases and J 5 bases, leaving 10 bases between the germline ends. The CDR3 sequence is CASSFVVNTGELFF. CDR3 DNA sequence: TGTGCCAGCAGTTTTGTGGTAAATACCGGGGAGCTGTTTTTT.

The V gene is TRBV6-5, the J gene TRBJ2-7; D remains ambiguous. Trimming took 0 bases from V and 12 from J, leaving 15 bases between them. The CDR3 consists of 13 residues. Per the germline V gene, CDR1 is MNHEY and CDR2 is SVGAGI. This CDR3 reads CASSYSISGSPYF. Written as DNA, the CDR3 is TGTGCCAGCAGTTACTCGATCTCCGGGTCCCCGTACTTC.